A single T cell receptor (beta chain) is shown here with its context. Ten or more counts support this clonotype. This receptor's antigen is unknown. No much larger clone exists at a distance of one base, and base qualities are not known. These data are taken from a study of identical twins (dated by TCRdb to about 2016). For the study in its entirety: TCR alpha and beta repertoires from monozygotic twins, unrelated adults of various ages and cord blood were deep-sequenced to test whether fetal clonotypes persist. To rule out contamination, replicate twin experiments were performed at different times with different library preparation protocols. The research as a whole found: In beta out-of-frame sequences, excess twin sharing was weaker, because having fewer shared sequences lowered the signal-to-noise ratio. Because the same donors could not be followed over many years, the conclusions relied on cross-sectional statistical analysis. Recombination models systematically underestimated out-of-frame TCR alpha sharing in monozygotic twins but agreed with sharing between unrelated individuals. Invariant T cells such as MAIT and iNKT could partly confound zero-insertion analyses, although diverse VJ usage argued against such confounding for most clonotypes. Compared with coincidental sharing between unrelated individuals, out-of-frame TCR alpha sequences shared between twins had an excess of sequences with low generation probability. Abundant cord blood beta clonotypes carried fewer insertions; young adult naive repertoires showed a weaker similar trend, while memory repertoires showed none.

Every donor in the study was a healthy Caucasian. Three pairs of female monozygotic twins, all aged roughly 18 to 29 years, made up the twin cohort. Peripheral blood mononuclear cells were used as the source from which RNA for TCR libraries was isolated. The cysteine opens and the phenylalanine closes a CDR3 of 17 amino acids. The entry retains the CDR3 DNA only, 51 bases that are in frame from base 1. V is trimmed back by 3 bases and J by 8 bases, and the junction contains 14 bases that no gene match accounts for. CDR1 and CDR2 were assigned from the germline V gene as MGHDK and SYGVNS. Libraries were constructed by 5' RACE. Sequencing instrument: Illumina HiSeq 2000. A universal primer binding site was added through template switching, and the final cDNA carried a unique molecular identifier so that TCR cDNA molecules could be counted accurately. Specific primers in the conserved constant-segment region were used to synthesize first-strand cDNA for TCR alpha and beta chains. To control for contamination, every cDNA library was double barcoded, receiving both a SMART-Mk sample barcode and Illumina barcodes. TruSeq adapter sequences along with Illumina sample barcodes were introduced in two successive PCR steps. The TCR alpha and beta cDNA libraries were sequenced on the Illumina HiSeq platform using custom primers. Processing in the source paper ran as follows. Unique molecular identifiers were extracted from raw reads with MiGEC, and CDR3 positions were determined with MiXCR. Recombination models were inferred per individual with the repgenHMM and IGoR tools using an EM algorithm. The tcR package in R was used for shared clonotype analysis, with sharing normalized by the product of cloneset sizes. To study raw recombination without the effects of thymic and clonal selection, out-of-frame nonproductive sequences were analyzed. TCRdb reanalyzed the raw reads on its own, using fastp at Q25 for trimming and MiXCR for clone calling, and kept in-frame beta chains. When rows share a CDR3 protein, they turn into one entry using the most common DNA and genes. TCRdb, rather than the study authors, made the V and J calls. The sample data list 750,000 to 950,000 distinct CDR3 sequences, and 9% to 15% of these were observed just once. The ten largest clonotypes hold around 1.6% of the sample.

These records were also assigned to another study, of yellow fever vaccine responses in identical twins. The other study reports the following: The T cell response to vaccination in identical twins was reported by the authors to appear partly convergent and partly personalized. Focusing on identical twins, the study followed the T cell clones that responded to the vaccine, and did so with precision.

The rearrangement joined TRBV25-1 to TRBJ2-1, and 9 junctional nucleotides match TRBD2. The receptor comes from a woman aged 18-30 years in good health. Sequenced input: PBMCs. The encoded CDR3 is CASSDDLRGGRIDEQFF. The DNA sequence is given as TGTGCCAGCAGTGATGATTTGCGGGGGGGCCGTATTGATGAGCAGTTCTTC. Full variable domain (CDR3 extended with the reference TRBV25-1 and TRBJ2-1 proteins): EADIYQTPRYLVIGTGKKITLECSQTMGHDKMYWYQQDPGMELHLIHYSYGVNSTEKGDLSSESTVSRIRTEHFPLTLESARPSHTSQYLCASSDDLRGGRIDEQFFGPGTRLTVL.